Sequencing of this T cell receptor beta chain was carried out in a study of blood T cell repertoires in COVID-19. With 0 bases removed from V and 0 bases from J, the gap between germline ends came to 6 bases. Germline lookup yields CDR1 LNHNV and CDR2 YYDKDF (reference sequence). The CDR3 has 15 amino acids. Method: immunoSEQ multiplex PCR; TCRdb's copy keeps in-frame clones and lacks some. The data show approximately 100,000 clones, with over 70% seen just once and roughly a tenth held by the top ten. The TCR comes from a woman of 80 years or more with acute or convalescent COVID-19. The sequencing input was peripheral blood. This chain joins TRBV15 and TRBJ1-3; D gene unclear. CDR3 nucleotide sequence: TGTGCCACCAGCAGAGATGTAAACTCTGGAAACACCATATATTTT. It yields the protein CATSRDVNSGNTIYF.